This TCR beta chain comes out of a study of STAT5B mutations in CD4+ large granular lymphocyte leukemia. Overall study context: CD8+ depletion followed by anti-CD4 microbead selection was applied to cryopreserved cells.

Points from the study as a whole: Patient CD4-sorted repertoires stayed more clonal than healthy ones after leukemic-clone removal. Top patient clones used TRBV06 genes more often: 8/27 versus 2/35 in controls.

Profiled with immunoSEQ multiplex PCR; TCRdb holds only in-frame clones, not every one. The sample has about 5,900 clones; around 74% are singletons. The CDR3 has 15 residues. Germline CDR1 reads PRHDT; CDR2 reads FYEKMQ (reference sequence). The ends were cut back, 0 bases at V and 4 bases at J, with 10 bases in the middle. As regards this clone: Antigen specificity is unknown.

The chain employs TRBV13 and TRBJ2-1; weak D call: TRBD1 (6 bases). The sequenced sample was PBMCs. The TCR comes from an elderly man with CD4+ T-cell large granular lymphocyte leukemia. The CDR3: CASSLGSDRYNEQFF. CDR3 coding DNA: TGTGCCAGCAGCTTAGGTTCCGACAGGTACAATGAGCAGTTCTTC.